The rows below give T cell receptor beta chains drawn from one sample of a study of CD8+ T cells in alopecia areata. TCRdb's copy holds only in-frame clones and misses some; the assay was immunoSEQ multiplex PCR. Here the sample spans around 100,000 clones, about 40% being singletons. The input for sequencing was CD8+ T cells sorted from blood, taken at week 24, from a patient treated with tofacitinib. These receptors originate from a human donor with alopecia areata. The CDR3 runs from the conserved cysteine through the conserved F or W. D genes are given only for firm matches. The size field is filled for only some rows; it gives once, few, many or a size class.

J gene | V gene | D gene | clone size | CDR3 DNA | CDR3 protein
TRBJ2-3 | TRBV7-3 | TRBD2 | - | TGTGCCAGCAGCCGGACTAGCGGGAGGGGAGATACGCAGTATTTT | CASSRTSGRGDTQYF
TRBJ2-3 | TRBV29-1 | - | - | TGCAGCGTTGAAGGGCTAGCAGGGGATGCAGATACGCAGTATTTT | CSVEGLAGDADTQYF
TRBJ1-1 | TRBV5-1 | - | - | TGCGCCAGCAGCTTGGAAAGGGCAGGGACTGAAGCTTTCTTT | CASSLERAGTEAFF
TRBJ2-2 | TRBV7-9 | - | few | TGTGCCAGCAGCTTAGCTCTGGGGGAGCTGTTTTTT | CASSLALGELFF
TRBJ2-7 | TRBV9 | TRBD2 | - | TGTGCCAGCAGCCCCTCGGGACTATTCTCCTACGAGCAGTACTTC | CASSPSGLFSYEQYF
TRBJ1-5 | TRBV27 | TRBD1 | - | TGTGCCAGCAGCACAACAGGGGATTATAGCAATCAGCCCCAGCATTTT | CASSTTGDYSNQPQHF
TRBJ2-3 | TRBV4-1 | - | - | TGCGCCAGCAGCCAAGATGAGATCGGCAGGTACACAGATACGCAGTATTTT | CASSQDEIGRYTDTQYF
TRBJ1-2 | TRBV25-1 | - | - | TGTGCCAGCAGTGAATATGGGGGGTATGGCTACACCTTC | CASSEYGGYGYTF
TRBJ2-1 | TRBV29-1 | - | few | TGCAGCGCCGAAGGACGGGAGAGTAATGAGCAGTTCTTC | CSAEGRESNEQFF
TRBJ1-2 | TRBV7-6 | - | - | TGTGCCAGCAGCTTACGCTCTTCCTATGGCTACACCTTC | CASSLRSSYGYTF
TRBJ2-7 | TRBV27 | TRBD2 | many | TGTGCCAGCAGCAGAGCGTCTGCGGGGGGAAGCGAGCAGTACTTC | CASSRASAGGSEQYF
TRBJ2-3 | TRBV5-6 | - | - | TGTGCCAGCAGCTTGGACACAGATACGCAGTATTTT | CASSLDTDTQYF
TRBJ2-5 | TRBV7-9 | TRBD2 | - | TGTGCCAGCAGCCCTAGGAGCGCTAGCGGGAGAAACCAAGAGACCCAGTACTTC | CASSPRSASGRNQETQYF
TRBJ1-1 | TRBV5-1 | - | few | TGCGCCAGCAGCTTGGGGACGAATACTGAAGCTTTCTTT | CASSLGTNTEAFF
TRBJ2-5 | TRBV4-1 | - | - | TGCGCCAGCAGGTCTGTGGGGCAAGAGACCCAGTACTTC | CASRSVGQETQYF
TRBJ2-7 | TRBV5-1 | TRBD1 | once | TGCGCCAGCAGCTTGGTGGCAGGGGGCAGCTACGAGCAGTACTTC | CASSLVAGGSYEQYF
TRBJ1-1 | TRBV27 | - | - | TGTGCCAGCAGTTTAGCGGGGCGTCAGGGGACTGAAGCTTTCTTT | CASSLAGRQGTEAFF
TRBJ1-1 | TRBV27 | - | - | TGTGCCAGCAGTTTATCGATTCGGAACACTGAAGCTTTCTTT | CASSLSIRNTEAFF
TRBJ2-1 | TRBV29-1 | TRBD1 | - | TGCAGCGTTTCAGGGGGTGCCCGGGTCAATGAGCAGTTCTTC | CSVSGGARVNEQFF
TRBJ2-7 | TRBV2 | TRBD1 | few | TGTGCCAGCATAGGACAGGGGGGCAACGAGCAGTACTTC | CASIGQGGNEQYF
TRBJ2-5 | TRBV2 | TRBD2 | - | TGTGCCAGCACCCGAACTAGCGGGAGTGCGGAGACCCAGTACTTC | CASTRTSGSAETQYF
TRBJ1-1 | TRBV9 | - | - | TGTGCCAGCAGCCCCATGGACACTGAAGCTTTCTTT | CASSPMDTEAFF
TRBJ2-1 | TRBV5-1 | - | - | TGCGCCAGCAGCTTGGTCCCCGAGAGCTCCTACAATGAGCAGTTCTTC | CASSLVPESSYNEQFF
TRBJ2-2 | TRBV29-1 | TRBD2 | - | TGCAGCGTCCCTGGGGAGGGTGGAAACACCGGGGAGCTGTTTTTT | CSVPGEGGNTGELFF
TRBJ1-2 | TRBV25-1 | - | few | TGTGCCAGCAGTGAAAACGCCGATAACTATGGCTACACCTTC | CASSENADNYGYTF
TRBJ2-7 | TRBV13 | TRBD1 | once | TGTGCCAGCAGCTTAGGGACAGGGTGGGAGCAGTACTTC | CASSLGTGWEQYF
TRBJ1-2 | TRBV14 | TRBD1 | - | TGTGCCAGCAGCCAATCGAGGGGGCTCTATGGCTACACCTTC | CASSQSRGLYGYTF
TRBJ1-2 | TRBV5-6 | - | - | TGTGCCAGCAGCGTTGACAGGCTACCCTATGGCTACACCTTC | CASSVDRLPYGYTF
TRBJ1-1 | TRBV5-5 | TRBD1 | few | TGTGCCAGCTGCCCAGAAGGGACAGGAAGTGAAGCTTTCTTT | CASCPEGTGSEAFF
TRBJ1-5 | TRBV27 | - | - | TGTGCCAGCAGTTTTAATGGCAATCAGCCCCAGCATTTT | CASSFNGNQPQHF
TRBJ2-3 | TRBV4-1 | TRBD2 | - | TGCGCCAGCAGCCAAGATGTTATGGCTAGCGGGCGCACAGATACGCAGTATTTT | CASSQDVMASGRTDTQYF